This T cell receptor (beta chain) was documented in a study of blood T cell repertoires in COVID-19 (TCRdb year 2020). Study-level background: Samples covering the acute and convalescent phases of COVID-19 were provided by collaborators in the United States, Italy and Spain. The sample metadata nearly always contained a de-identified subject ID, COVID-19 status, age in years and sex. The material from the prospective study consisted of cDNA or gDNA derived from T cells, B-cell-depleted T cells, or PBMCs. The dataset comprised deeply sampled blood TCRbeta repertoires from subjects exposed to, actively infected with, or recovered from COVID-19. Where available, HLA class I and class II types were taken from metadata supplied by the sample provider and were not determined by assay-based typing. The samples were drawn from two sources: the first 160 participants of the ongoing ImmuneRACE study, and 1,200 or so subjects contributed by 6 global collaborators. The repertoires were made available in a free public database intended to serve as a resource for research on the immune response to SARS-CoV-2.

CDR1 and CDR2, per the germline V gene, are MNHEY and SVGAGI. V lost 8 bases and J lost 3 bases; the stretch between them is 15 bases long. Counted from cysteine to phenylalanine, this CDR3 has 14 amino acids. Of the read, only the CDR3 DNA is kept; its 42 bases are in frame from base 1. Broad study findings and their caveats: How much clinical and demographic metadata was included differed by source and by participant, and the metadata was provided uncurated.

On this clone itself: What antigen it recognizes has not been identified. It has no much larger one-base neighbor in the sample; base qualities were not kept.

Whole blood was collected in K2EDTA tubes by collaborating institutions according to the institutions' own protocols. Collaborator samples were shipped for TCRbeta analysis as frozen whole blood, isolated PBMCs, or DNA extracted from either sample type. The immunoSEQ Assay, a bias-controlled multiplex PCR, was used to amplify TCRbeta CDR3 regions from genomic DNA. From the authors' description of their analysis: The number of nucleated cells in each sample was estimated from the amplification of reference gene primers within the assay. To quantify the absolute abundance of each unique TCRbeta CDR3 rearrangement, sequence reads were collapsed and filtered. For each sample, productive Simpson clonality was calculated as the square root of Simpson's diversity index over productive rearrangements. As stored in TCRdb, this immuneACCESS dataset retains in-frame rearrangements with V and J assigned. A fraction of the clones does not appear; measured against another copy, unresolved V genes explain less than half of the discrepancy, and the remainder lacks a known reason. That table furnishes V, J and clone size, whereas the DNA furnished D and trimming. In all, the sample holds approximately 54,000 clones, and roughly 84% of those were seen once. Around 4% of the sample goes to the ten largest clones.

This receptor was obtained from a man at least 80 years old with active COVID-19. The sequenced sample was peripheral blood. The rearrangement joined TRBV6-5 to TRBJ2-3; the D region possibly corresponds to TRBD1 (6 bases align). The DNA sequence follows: TGTGCCAGCCGACAGGTAGCGAGGACAGATACGCAGTATTTT. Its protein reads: CASRQVARTDTQYF.